This T cell receptor (beta chain) was sequenced in a study of human T cells and chemical hapten exposure. Regarding time point: patch test 2, 6 weeks after DPC sensitization. Indicated treatment: therapeutic diphenylcyclopropenone sensitization with weekly scalp DPC. As for this clonotype: Its antigen is unknown.

Points from the study as a whole: Positive correlation was observed between PT1 expanded TCR counts and patch test score.

The germline V gene encodes CDR1 SGHTA and CDR2 FQGNSA. The CDR3 loop spans 15 amino acids. The J segment lost 2 bases and the V segment lost 4 bases, leaving 4 bases of the junction unmatched. Using its own MiXCR run on the RACE reads, TCRdb lists one record per CDR3 protein. In the table there are 350,000 to 400,000 distinct CDR3 sequences, roughly 6.3% of which are singletons. The chain recombines TRBV7-2 with TRBJ2-5; 10 bases match TRBD2. The sequencing used whole blood, collected in connection with sensitization to the hapten diphenylcyclopropenone (DPC). The source is a young woman with alopecia areata. Some clones in this sample may be carry-over from other donors' samples. CDR3 in amino acids: CASSWASGGQETQYF. CDR3 DNA: TGTGCCAGCAGCTGGGCTAGCGGGGGTCAAGAGACCCAGTACTTC.